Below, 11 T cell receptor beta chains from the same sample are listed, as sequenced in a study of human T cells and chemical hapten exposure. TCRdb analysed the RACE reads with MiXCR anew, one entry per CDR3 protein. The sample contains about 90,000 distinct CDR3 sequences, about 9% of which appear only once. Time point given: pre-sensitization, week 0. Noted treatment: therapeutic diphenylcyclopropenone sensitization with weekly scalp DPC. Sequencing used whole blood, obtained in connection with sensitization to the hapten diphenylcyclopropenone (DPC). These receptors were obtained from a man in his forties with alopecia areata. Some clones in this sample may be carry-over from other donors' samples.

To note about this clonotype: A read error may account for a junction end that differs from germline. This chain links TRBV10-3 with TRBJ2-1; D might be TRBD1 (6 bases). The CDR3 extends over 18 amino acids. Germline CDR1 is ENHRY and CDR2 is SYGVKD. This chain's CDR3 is CAISEPLGAETSYNEHFF. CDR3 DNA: TGTGCCATCAGTGAGCCCTTGGGGGCGGAGACCTCCTACAATGAGCATTTCTTC.

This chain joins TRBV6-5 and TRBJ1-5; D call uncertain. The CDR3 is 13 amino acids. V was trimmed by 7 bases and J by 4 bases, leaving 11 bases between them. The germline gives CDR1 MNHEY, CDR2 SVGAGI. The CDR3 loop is CASTLGLNQPQHF. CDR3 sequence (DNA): TGTGCCAGCACACTTGGGCTTAATCAGCCCCAGCATTTT.

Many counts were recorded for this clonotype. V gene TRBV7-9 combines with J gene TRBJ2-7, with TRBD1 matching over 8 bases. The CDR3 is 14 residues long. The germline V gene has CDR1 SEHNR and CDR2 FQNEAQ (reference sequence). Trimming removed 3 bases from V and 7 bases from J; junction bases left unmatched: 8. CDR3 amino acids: CASSLGQVNVEQYF. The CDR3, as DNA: TGTGCCAGCAGCTTGGGACAGGTTAATGTGGAGCAGTACTTC.

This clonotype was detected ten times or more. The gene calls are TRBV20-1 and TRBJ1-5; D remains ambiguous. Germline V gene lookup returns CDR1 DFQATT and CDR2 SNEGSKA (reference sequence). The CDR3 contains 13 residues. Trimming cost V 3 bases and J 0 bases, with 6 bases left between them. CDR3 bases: TGCAGTGCTAGGTCTGATAGCAATCAGCCCCAGCATTTT. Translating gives CSARSDSNQPQHF.

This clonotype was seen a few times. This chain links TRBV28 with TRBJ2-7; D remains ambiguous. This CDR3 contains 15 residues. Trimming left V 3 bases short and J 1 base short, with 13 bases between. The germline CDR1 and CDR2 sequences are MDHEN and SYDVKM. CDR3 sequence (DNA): TGTGCCAGCAGTTTGACGGCTACCGGGTCCTACGAGCAGTACTTC. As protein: CASSLTATGSYEQYF.

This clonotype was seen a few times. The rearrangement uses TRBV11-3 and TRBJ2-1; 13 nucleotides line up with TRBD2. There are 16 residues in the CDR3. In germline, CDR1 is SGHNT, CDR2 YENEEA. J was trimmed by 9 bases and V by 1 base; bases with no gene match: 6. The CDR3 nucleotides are TGTGCCAGCAGCTTAGGGACTAGCGGGAGCAAGGGTGAGCAGTTCTTC. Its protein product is CASSLGTSGSKGEQFF.

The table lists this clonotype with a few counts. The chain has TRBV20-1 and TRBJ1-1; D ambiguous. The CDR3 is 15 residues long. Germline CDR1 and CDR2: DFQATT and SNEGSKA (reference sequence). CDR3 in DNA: TGCAGCTCCACCACCCCAGGCGGGAAGAACACTGAAGCTTTCTTT. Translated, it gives CSSTTPGGKNTEAFF.

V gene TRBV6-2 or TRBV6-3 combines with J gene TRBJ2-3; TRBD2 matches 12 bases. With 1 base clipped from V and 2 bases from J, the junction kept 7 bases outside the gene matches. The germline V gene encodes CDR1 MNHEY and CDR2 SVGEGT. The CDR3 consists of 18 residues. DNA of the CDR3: TGTGCCAGCAGTTACTTGACTAGCGGGAGCGCCTTCACAGATACGCAGTATTTT. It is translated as CASSYLTSGSAFTDTQYF.

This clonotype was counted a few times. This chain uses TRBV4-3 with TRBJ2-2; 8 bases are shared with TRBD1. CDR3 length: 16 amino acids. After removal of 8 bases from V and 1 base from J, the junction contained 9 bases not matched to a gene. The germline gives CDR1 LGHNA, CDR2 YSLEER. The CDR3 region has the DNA TGCGCCAGCTCAGCCGGGGGACAGGTGAACACCGGGGAGCTGTTTTTT. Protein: CASSAGGQVNTGELFF.

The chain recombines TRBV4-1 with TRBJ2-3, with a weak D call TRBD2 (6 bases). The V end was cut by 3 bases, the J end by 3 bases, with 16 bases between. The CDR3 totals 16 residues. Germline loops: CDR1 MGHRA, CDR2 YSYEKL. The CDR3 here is CASSHYPRGSTDTQYF. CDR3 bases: TGCGCCAGCAGCCATTACCCCCGGGGGTCGACAGATACGCAGTATTTT.

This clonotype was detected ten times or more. CDR3 loop: CSAQGLAGAGTDTQYF. For the CDR3, the DNA is TGCAGTGCCCAGGGACTAGCGGGAGCCGGCACAGATACGCAGTATTTT. The chain employs TRBV20-1 and TRBJ2-3, with 14 bases aligning to TRBD2. The CDR3 is 16 residues long. Germline V CDR1 and CDR2: DFQATT, SNEGSKA (reference sequence). V was pared by 6 bases and J by 1 base, with 6 bases of the junction left unmatched.